Detailed here is one T cell receptor (beta chain). The antigen is unknown. One end of the junction is discordant with germline, which a read error may explain. TCRdb's copy holds only in-frame clones and misses some; the assay was immunoSEQ multiplex PCR. This table holds fewer than 65,000 clones, under 90% found once. This record comes from a study of T cell responses to AZD1222 COVID-19 vaccine. Whole-study findings and limits: The breadth and depth of Spike-specific TCRs increased once two AZD1222 doses had been given. Repertoire sampling occurred only after the peak T cell response. Dominant CD4 TCR responses targeted spike regions 160-218 and 743-854.

Germline loops: CDR1 LGHDT, CDR2 YNNKEL (reference sequence). This CDR3 has 13 amino acids. The material sequenced was peripheral blood, taken on day 0 of AZD1222 vaccination. This sequence was found in an adult in good health. J is TRBJ1-1 and V is TRBV3-1 (or the pseudogene TRBV3-2), with D possibly TRBD1 on 5 matching bases. The CDR3 DNA reads as TGTGCCAGCAGCCTCCGAGGGGAGGGCCTCTTCAGATTT. Residues: CASSLRGEGLFRF.